This TCR beta chain appears in the sequencing data of a study of low-dose radiotherapy and immunotherapy resistance in tumors. About the research overall: Cohort 1 was given 0.5 Gy fractions every 2 weeks, 6.5 Gy in total. Intravenous cyclophosphamide 200 mg/m2 was given every two weeks, one day before radiation and immunotherapy.

This CDR3 region has 12 residues. Germline V gene data show CDR1 as SGHNT and CDR2 as YYREEE (reference sequence). Trimming removed 1 base from V and 2 bases from J, with 3 bases in between. With TRAV- and TRBV-specific primers, first-strand cDNA was made, covering the alpha and beta chains. Over roughly 20 PCR cycles, TCRs were amplified from a constant-region primer and V-primer adapter. One entry per CDR3 protein results from TCRdb running MiXCR on the reads. The sample has 64,000 or so distinct CDR3 sequences, more than 25% seen once. The sample holds many counts of this clonotype. Time point denoted: before trial treatment. The donors, trial participants, received nivolumab, ipilimumab, aspirin, low-dose cyclophosphamide and low-dose radiotherapy. Advanced solid tumors lacking tumor-infiltrating lymphocytes were present in eligible patients.

The chain uses TRBV5-4 and TRBJ2-5; D not certain. This receptor was obtained from a female donor with ovarian cancer. Sequencing used PBMCs, obtained before treatment. The CDR3 DNA sequence: TGTGCCAGCAGCTTGAGTCAAGAGACCCAGTACTTC. As protein: CASSLSQETQYF.